This is a list of T cell receptor beta chains from one sample in a study of memory CD4+ T cells and cytomegalovirus serostatus. TCRdb keeps only in-frame clones here, not all; method: immunoSEQ multiplex PCR. The sample yields some 66,000 clones, 75% to 80% seen once. Specimen: memory CD4+ T cells from blood. All receptors come from an adult in good health and CMV-seropositive. Each CDR3 is given with its conserved first and last residue. The order of the fields is D gene, V gene, clone size, J gene, CDR3 DNA, CDR3 protein. D genes are given only for firm matches. Only some rows state a clone size, as once, few, many or a class for expanded clones.

TRBD1	TRBV18	.	TRBJ2-7	TGTGCCAGCTCACCCGGACAGGCGAGGGACTACGAGCAGTACTTC	CASSPGQARDYEQYF
TRBD1	TRBV7-2	.	TRBJ1-4	TGTGCCAGCAGCCTCGGGACAGGGGAAAAACTGTTTTTT	CASSLGTGEKLFF
TRBD2	TRBV19	.	TRBJ2-7	TGTGCCACCAGAGAGACTAGCGGTTCCTACGAGCAGTACTTC	CATRETSGSYEQYF
TRBD1	TRBV28	.	TRBJ2-3	TGTGCCAGCAGGCGACAGGGACAAACAGATACGCAGTATTTT	CASRRQGQTDTQYF
.	TRBV15	few	TRBJ2-6	TGTGCCACCAGCGGATATACAGGGTACTCTTCTGGGGCCAACGTCCTGACTTTC	CATSGYTGYSSGANVLTF
TRBD2	TRBV4-2	.	TRBJ2-1	TGTGCCAGCAGCCCCAAGAGACTAGCAGGTAACCCCTCCTACAATGAGCAGTTCTTC	CASSPKRLAGNPSYNEQFF
.	TRBV7-6	.	TRBJ2-7	TGTGCCAGCAGCCTCCAGGCGTCCTACGAGCAGTACTTC	CASSLQASYEQYF
.	TRBV5-1	.	TRBJ2-1	TGCGCCAGCAGCCTCAGTCCAGGCGGGGGCCTGAGCTCCTACAATGAGCAGTTCTTC	CASSLSPGGGLSSYNEQFF
TRBD2	TRBV6-1	few	TRBJ2-3	TGTGCCAGCAGTGAAACTAGCGGGTCGCAGTATTTT	CASSETSGSQYF
.	TRBV5-6	.	TRBJ1-2	TGTGCCAGCAGCTTGGACTATGGCTACACCTTC	CASSLDYGYTF
.	TRBV7-2	.	TRBJ1-1	TGTGCCAGCAGCTCACAGAGATCGACCACTGAAGCTTTCTTT	CASSSQRSTTEAFF
.	TRBV6-1	.	TRBJ1-2	TGTGCCAGCAGCGAAGGCCCAGCTAACTATGGCTACACCTTC	CASSEGPANYGYTF
.	TRBV5-1	few	TRBJ1-4	TGCGCCAGCAGCTTGAGGGGTTCAGATGAAAAACTGTTTTTT	CASSLRGSDEKLFF
.	TRBV5-8	once	TRBJ1-3	TGTGCCAGCAGCTTTACGGGACGTTCCTCTGGAAACACCATATATTTT	CASSFTGRSSGNTIYF
.	TRBV30	.	TRBJ1-1	TGTGCCTGGAGTGTGCACCATAACACTGAAGCTTTCTTT	CAWSVHHNTEAFF
TRBD1	TRBV11-2	.	TRBJ1-2	TGTGCCAGCAGCACCGGGACAGGGCTATCGTGGGGCTACACCTTC	CASSTGTGLSWGYTF
.	TRBV5-1	many	TRBJ1-1	TGCGCCAGCAGCTTTCAGGGAAGCGAGAAGAACACTGAAGCTTTCTTT	CASSFQGSEKNTEAFF
TRBD2	TRBV29-1	.	TRBJ2-3	TGCAGCGTTATAGCGGGAGTGGGCACAGATACGCAGTATTTT	CSVIAGVGTDTQYF
TRBD1	TRBV7-2	.	TRBJ2-5	TGTGCCAGCAGCTTTCCCACAGGGGGCCGAGAGACCCAGTACTTC	CASSFPTGGRETQYF
.	TRBV29-1	.	TRBJ2-3	TGCAGCGGATGGGGGGGGACAGCCTTTAGCACAGATACGCAGTATTTT	CSGWGGTAFSTDTQYF
.	TRBV18	.	TRBJ1-2	TGTGCCAGCTCAGGGGGGCCTAACTATGGCTACACCTTC	CASSGGPNYGYTF
.	TRBV21-1	.	TRBJ1-4	TGTGCCAGCAGCCCCAGGAGCGGAACTAATGAAAAACTGTTTTTT	CASSPRSGTNEKLFF
.	TRBV4-1	.	TRBJ1-5	TGCGCCAGCAGCCAGATTACAGGGTTAGTACGGCAGCCCCAGCATTTT	CASSQITGLVRQPQHF
TRBD1	TRBV29-1	.	TRBJ2-1	TGCAGCGCAGGACAGGGGAATAATGAGCAGTTCTTC	CSAGQGNNEQFF
.	TRBV11-2	.	TRBJ2-5	TGTGCCAGCAGCTCGACGGTTCAAGAGACCCAGTACTTC	CASSSTVQETQYF
.	TRBV5-1	.	TRBJ1-1	TGCGCCAGCAGCTTGGACGCGTTGGGGAGAAACACTGAAGCTTTCTTT	CASSLDALGRNTEAFF
.	TRBV15	.	TRBJ1-5	TGTGCCACCAGCAGAGATCAGACTAGCAATCAGCCCCAGCATTTT	CATSRDQTSNQPQHF
.	TRBV4-1	.	TRBJ1-1	TGCGCCAGCAGCCTCAGAGGGACGAACACTGAAGCTTTCTTT	CASSLRGTNTEAFF
TRBD2	TRBV4-3	.	TRBJ2-3	TGCGCCAGCAGCCGAGGGACTAGCGGGAGCACAGATACGCAGTATTTT	CASSRGTSGSTDTQYF
.	TRBV2	.	TRBJ2-3	TGTGCCAGCAGTGCTGTCGGTTCTCAAACGCAGTATTTT	CASSAVGSQTQYF
TRBD1	TRBV18	.	TRBJ1-4	TGTGCCAGCCGACCAGGGGGACACCTAAATGAAAAACTGTTTTTT	CASRPGGHLNEKLFF
TRBD2	TRBV6-1	once	TRBJ2-7	TGTGCCAGCAGTGCCCAGCGGGGGGGCCCCTACGAGCAGTACTTC	CASSAQRGGPYEQYF
TRBD1	TRBV2	.	TRBJ2-7	TGTGCCAGCAGTGAACGAATTACAGGGGACGTTCACTACGAGCAGTACTTC	CASSERITGDVHYEQYF
.	TRBV30	.	TRBJ1-4	TGTGCCTGGAGGGAGCAGGGGTTTAGGACTAATGAAAAACTGTTTTTT	CAWREQGFRTNEKLFF
TRBD1	TRBV30	.	TRBJ1-1	TGTGCCTGGTTGGGACAGGGGATTGCCTTCGGAATGAACACTGAAGCTTTCTTT	CAWLGQGIAFGMNTEAFF
.	TRBV11-2	once	TRBJ2-7	TGTGCCAGCAGCCGCACCCTGACCTCCGGGGAGCAGTACTTC	CASSRTLTSGEQYF
.	TRBV5-4	.	TRBJ2-3	TGTGCCAGCGGGGTAGGATCGCTCACAGATACGCAGTATTTT	CASGVGSLTDTQYF
.	TRBV19	.	TRBJ2-3	TGTGCCAGTAGGGGGGGCACAGATACGCAGTATTTT	CASRGGTDTQYF
TRBD2	TRBV28	.	TRBJ2-1	TGTGCCAGCAGTCGACCCGGACTAGCGGGATACAATGAGCAGTTCTTC	CASSRPGLAGYNEQFF
.	TRBV7-8	.	TRBJ1-2	TGTGCCAGCAGCCCGACCACTGGGGGCTACACCTTC	CASSPTTGGYTF
TRBD1	TRBV6-1	.	TRBJ1-4	TGTGCCAGCAGTGAAGCGGGACAGGGGAATGAAAAACTGTTTTTT	CASSEAGQGNEKLFF